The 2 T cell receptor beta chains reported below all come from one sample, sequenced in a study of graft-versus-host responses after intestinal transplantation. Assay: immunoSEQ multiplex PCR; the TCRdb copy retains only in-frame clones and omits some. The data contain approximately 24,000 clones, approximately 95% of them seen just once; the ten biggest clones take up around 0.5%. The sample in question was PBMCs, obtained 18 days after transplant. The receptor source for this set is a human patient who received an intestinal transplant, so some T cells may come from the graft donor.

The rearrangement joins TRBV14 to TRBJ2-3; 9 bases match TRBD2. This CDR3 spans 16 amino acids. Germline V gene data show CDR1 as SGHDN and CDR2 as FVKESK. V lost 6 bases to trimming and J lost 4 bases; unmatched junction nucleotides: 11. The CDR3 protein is CASSPFAGGPPDTQYF. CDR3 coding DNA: TGTGCCAGCAGTCCCTTCGCGGGGGGGCCTCCAGATACGCAGTATTTT.

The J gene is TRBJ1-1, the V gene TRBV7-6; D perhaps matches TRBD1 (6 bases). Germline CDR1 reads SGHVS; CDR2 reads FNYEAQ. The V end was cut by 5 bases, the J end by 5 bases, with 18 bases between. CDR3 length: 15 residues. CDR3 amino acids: CASSPGVSGKTEAFF. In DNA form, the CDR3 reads TGTGCCAGCAGCCCAGGGGTTTCAGGGAAAACTGAAGCTTTCTTT.